Listed below are T cell receptor beta chains from one sample, sequenced in a study of Graves' ophthalmopathy and Graves' hyperthyroidism. TCRdb recomputed calls from the multiplex PCR reads with MiXCR, one row per CDR3 protein. The sample lists 240,000 or so distinct CDR3 sequences, about 46% seen once, with approximately 51% in the top ten. The sequencing input was peripheral blood. The receptors derive from an adult man with Graves' ophthalmopathy. Both conserved end residues are part of each CDR3. Each record gives: J gene, CDR3 length, V gene, CDR3 protein.

>TRBJ2-5|12|TRBV20-1
CSARDIQETQYF
>TRBJ1-2|17|TRBV7-2
CASSPSSTGPLNYGYTF
>TRBJ1-2|12|TRBV10-2
CASGDTNYGYTF
>TRBJ2-2|15|TRBV12-3/TRBV12-4
CASTLFGGTTGELFF
>TRBJ2-5|14|TRBV7-2
CASSFSGVGETQYF
>TRBJ1-2|13|TRBV5-5
CASRPTGGAGYTF
>TRBJ1-5|14|TRBV4-2
CASSFRENGQPQHF
>TRBJ1-5|13|TRBV9
CASSITLNQPQHF
>TRBJ2-5|13|TRBV20-1
CSANGGNQETQYF
>TRBJ1-2|16|TRBV24-1
CATSDPRWGGHYGYTF
>TRBJ2-5|14|TRBV15
CATSRVGSQETQYF
>TRBJ2-7|16|TRBV10-2
CASSEWKSGNDHEQYF
>TRBJ1-5|13|TRBV25-1
CASSVGSSKPQHF
>TRBJ2-2|17|TRBV10-3
CAISESGMTGYTGELFF
>TRBJ2-5|16|TRBV5-1
CASSLTTGRKGETQYF
>TRBJ2-5|15|TRBV7-3
CASSLIKGLKETQYF
>TRBJ1-5|14|TRBV2
CASSEKTGYQPQHF
>TRBJ1-3|16|TRBV19
CASSTLTGMNGNTIYF
>TRBJ2-7|17|TRBV7-2
CASSNPWIGSSLGEQYF
>TRBJ1-3|13|TRBV29-1
CSVVEVDGNTIYF
>TRBJ1-4|12|TRBV5-1
CASSGGDEKLFF
>TRBJ2-5|14|TRBV6-5
CASSYSGRGGAQYF
>TRBJ2-7|13|TRBV20-1
CSASRQSSYEQYF
>TRBJ1-2|15|TRBV7-9
CASSFDRGPYYGYTF
>TRBJ1-1|13|TRBV12-3/TRBV12-4
CASSRQGTSEAFF
>TRBJ1-1|15|TRBV5-8
CASSLDVTVNTEAFF